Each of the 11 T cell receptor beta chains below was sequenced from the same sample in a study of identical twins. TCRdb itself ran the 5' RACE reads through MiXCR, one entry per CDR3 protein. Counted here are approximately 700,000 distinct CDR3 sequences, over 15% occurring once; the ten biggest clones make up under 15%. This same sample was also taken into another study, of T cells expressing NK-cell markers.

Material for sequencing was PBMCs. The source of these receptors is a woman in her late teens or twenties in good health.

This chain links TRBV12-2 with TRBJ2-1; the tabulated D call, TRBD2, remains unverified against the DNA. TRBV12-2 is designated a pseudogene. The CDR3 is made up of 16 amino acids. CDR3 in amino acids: CASRLVGGGGTNEQFF. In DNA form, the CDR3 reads TGTGCAAGTCGCTTAGTCGGCGGGGGAGGGACGAATGAGCAGTTCTTC.

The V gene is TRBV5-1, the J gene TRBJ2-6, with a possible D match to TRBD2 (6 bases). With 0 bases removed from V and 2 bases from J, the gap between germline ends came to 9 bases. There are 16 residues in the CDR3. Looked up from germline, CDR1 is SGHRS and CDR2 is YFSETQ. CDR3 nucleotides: TGCGCCAGCAGCTTGGCGGGAGTCGCTGGGGCCAACGTCCTGACTTTC. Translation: CASSLAGVAGANVLTF.

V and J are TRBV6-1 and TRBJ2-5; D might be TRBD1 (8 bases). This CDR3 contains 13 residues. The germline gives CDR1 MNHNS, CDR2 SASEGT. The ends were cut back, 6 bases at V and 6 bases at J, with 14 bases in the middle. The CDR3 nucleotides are TGTGCCAGCAGCCAACAGGGGGGGAAGACCCAGTACTTC. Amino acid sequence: CASSQQGGKTQYF.

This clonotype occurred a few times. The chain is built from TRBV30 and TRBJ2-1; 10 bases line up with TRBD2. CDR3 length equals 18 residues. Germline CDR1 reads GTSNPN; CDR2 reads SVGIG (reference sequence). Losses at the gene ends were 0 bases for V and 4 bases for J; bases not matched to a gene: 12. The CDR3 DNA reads TGTGCCTGGAGTGTTACCCCTGGTAGGACTAGCGGTTACAATGAGCAGTTCTTC. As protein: CAWSVTPGRTSGYNEQFF.

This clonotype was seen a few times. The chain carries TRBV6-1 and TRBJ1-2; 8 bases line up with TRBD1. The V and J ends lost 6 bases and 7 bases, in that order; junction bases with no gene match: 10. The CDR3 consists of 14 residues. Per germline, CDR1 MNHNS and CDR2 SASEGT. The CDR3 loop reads CASRDRDRPSGYTF. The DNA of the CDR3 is TGTGCCAGCAGGGATCGGGACAGGCCAAGTGGCTACACCTTC.

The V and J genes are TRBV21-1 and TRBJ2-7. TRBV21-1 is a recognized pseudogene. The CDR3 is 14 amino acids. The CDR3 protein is CASSKRIETHEQYF. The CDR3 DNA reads TGTGCCAGCAGCAAACGAATCGAGACCCACGAGCAGTACTTC.

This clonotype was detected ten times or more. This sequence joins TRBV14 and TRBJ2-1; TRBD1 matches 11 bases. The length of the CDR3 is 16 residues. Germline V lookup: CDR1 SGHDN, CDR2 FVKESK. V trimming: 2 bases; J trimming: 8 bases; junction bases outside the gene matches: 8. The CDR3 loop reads CASSQLFGQGAHEQFF. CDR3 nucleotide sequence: TGTGCCAGCAGCCAATTATTCGGACAGGGGGCGCATGAGCAGTTCTTC.

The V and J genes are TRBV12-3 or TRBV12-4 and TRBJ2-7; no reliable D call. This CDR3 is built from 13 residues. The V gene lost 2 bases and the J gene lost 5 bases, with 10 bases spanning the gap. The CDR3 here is CASSLYGANEQYF. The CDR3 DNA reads TGTGCCAGCAGTTTATATGGAGCTAACGAGCAGTACTTC.

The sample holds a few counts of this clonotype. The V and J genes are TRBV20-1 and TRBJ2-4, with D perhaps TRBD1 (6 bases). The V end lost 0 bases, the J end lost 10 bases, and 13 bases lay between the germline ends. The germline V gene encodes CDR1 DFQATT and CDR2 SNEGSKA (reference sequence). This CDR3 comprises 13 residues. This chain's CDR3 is CSARDRGHIIQYF. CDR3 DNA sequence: TGCAGTGCTAGAGATCGGGGACACATAATTCAGTACTTC.

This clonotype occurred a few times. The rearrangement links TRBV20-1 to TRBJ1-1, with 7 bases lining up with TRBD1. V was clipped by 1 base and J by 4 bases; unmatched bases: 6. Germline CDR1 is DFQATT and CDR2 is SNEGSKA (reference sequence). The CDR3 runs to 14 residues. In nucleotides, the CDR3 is TGCAGTGCTAGAGTAGGGGGCCTGGCCACTGAAGCTTTCTTT. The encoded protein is CSARVGGLATEAFF.

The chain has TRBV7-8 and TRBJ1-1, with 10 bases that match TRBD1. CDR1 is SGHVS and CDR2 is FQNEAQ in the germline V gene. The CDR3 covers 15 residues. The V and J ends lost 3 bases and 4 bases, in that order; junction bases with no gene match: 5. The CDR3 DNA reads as TGTGCCAGCAGCTTGGCGGGACAGGGGCTCACTGAAGCTTTCTTT. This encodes CASSLAGQGLTEAFF. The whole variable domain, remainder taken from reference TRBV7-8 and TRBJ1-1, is GAGVSQSPRYKVAKRGQDVALRCDPISGHVSLFWYQQALGQGPEFLTYFQNEAQLDKSGLPSDRFFAERPEGSVSTLKIQRTQQEDSAVYLCASSLAGQGLTEAFFGQGTRLTVV.